This is a list of T cell receptor beta chains from one sample in a study of regulatory T cells in long-lasting Graves disease. MiXCR, applied by TCRdb to the multiplex PCR reads, yields one record per CDR3 protein. The profile shows more than 400,000 distinct CDR3 sequences, about a sixth of them singletons. This same sample was also taken into another study, of T cells in Graves' hyperthyroidism and ophthalmopathy.

Sequencing used peripheral blood mononuclear cells (PBMCs), obtained at new diagnosis, from a patient treated with antithyroid drugs. These receptors were collected from a woman aged 30 to 39 with Graves disease. The CDR3 runs from the conserved cysteine through the conserved F or W. D genes are given only for firm matches. Size values are once, few and many counts, or a class for expanded clones, and some rows have none.

cdr3_length: 15
j_call: TRBJ2-7
v_call: TRBV7-9
clone_size: many
d_call: TRBD1
cdr3_aa: CASSADRENPYEQYF
cdr3_nt: TGTGCCAGCAGCGCGGACAGGGAAAACCCCTACGAGCAGTACTTC

cdr3_length: 12
j_call: TRBJ2-7
v_call: TRBV20-1
clone_size: NA
d_call: TRBD2
cdr3_aa: CSVGGRAYEQYF
cdr3_nt: TGCAGTGTTGGCGGGAGGGCCTACGAGCAGTACTTC

cdr3_length: 15
j_call: TRBJ1-1
v_call: TRBV7-9
clone_size: once
d_call: NA
cdr3_aa: CASSRWDSGNTEAFF
cdr3_nt: TGTGCCAGCAGCCGGTGGGACTCGGGGAACACTGAAGCTTTCTTT

cdr3_length: 15
j_call: TRBJ2-5
v_call: TRBV12-5
clone_size: NA
d_call: NA
cdr3_aa: CASGLGAGTQETQYF
cdr3_nt: TGTGCTAGTGGTTTGGGGGCAGGGACCCAAGAGACCCAGTACTTC

cdr3_length: 14
j_call: TRBJ2-1
v_call: TRBV19
clone_size: NA
d_call: NA
cdr3_aa: CASSITAGRNEQFF
cdr3_nt: TGTGCCAGTAGTATTACGGCGGGAAGAAATGAGCAGTTCTTC

cdr3_length: 15
j_call: TRBJ2-1
v_call: TRBV5-1
clone_size: many
d_call: NA
cdr3_aa: CASSLGGGFYNEQFF
cdr3_nt: TGCGCCAGCAGCTTAGGGGGGGGCTTCTACAATGAGCAGTTCTTC

cdr3_length: 15
j_call: TRBJ1-1
v_call: TRBV13
clone_size: many
d_call: NA
cdr3_aa: CASSLWTELNTEAFF
cdr3_nt: TGTGCCAGCAGCTTATGGACAGAACTGAACACTGAAGCTTTCTTT

cdr3_length: 15
j_call: TRBJ2-5
v_call: TRBV6-1
clone_size: many
d_call: TRBD1
cdr3_aa: CASSFGQGGRETQYF
cdr3_nt: TGTGCCAGCAGCTTTGGCCAAGGGGGCCGGGAGACCCAGTACTTC

cdr3_length: 15
j_call: TRBJ1-2
v_call: TRBV6-5
clone_size: many
d_call: TRBD1
cdr3_aa: CASSYGDRGLYGYTF
cdr3_nt: TGTGCCAGCAGTTACGGGGACAGGGGGCTCTATGGCTACACCTTC

cdr3_length: 16
j_call: TRBJ1-6
v_call: TRBV24-1
clone_size: many
d_call: TRBD1
cdr3_aa: CATSDARQGSNSPLHF
cdr3_nt: TGTGCCACCAGTGATGCAAGACAGGGTTCGAATTCACCCCTCCACTTT

cdr3_length: 14
j_call: TRBJ1-2
v_call: TRBV29-1
clone_size: few
d_call: NA
cdr3_aa: CSVEVETGNYGYTF
cdr3_nt: TGCAGCGTTGAAGTTGAGACGGGGAACTATGGCTACACCTTC

cdr3_length: 15
j_call: TRBJ2-6
v_call: TRBV20-1
clone_size: many
d_call: NA
cdr3_aa: CSARHPGQGANVLTF
cdr3_nt: TGCAGTGCTAGACACCCCGGGCAGGGGGCCAACGTCCTGACTTTC

cdr3_length: 15
j_call: TRBJ1-1
v_call: TRBV18
clone_size: many
d_call: NA
cdr3_aa: CASSQPTGQWTEAFF
cdr3_nt: TGTGCCAGCTCACAACCTACAGGGCAGTGGACTGAAGCTTTCTTT

cdr3_length: 16
j_call: TRBJ2-2
v_call: TRBV7-9
clone_size: many
d_call: NA
cdr3_aa: CASSPIGSANTGELFF
cdr3_nt: TGTGCCAGCAGCCCGATAGGTTCGGCGAACACCGGGGAGCTGTTTTTT

cdr3_length: 11
j_call: TRBJ1-3
v_call: TRBV29-1
clone_size: few
d_call: NA
cdr3_aa: CSVSGGNTIYF
cdr3_nt: TGCAGCGTTTCGGGTGGAAACACCATATATTTT